The T cell receptor beta chain described here comes from a study of T cell repertoires in aging, cancer and after chemotherapy. Study-wide context: Over several months to years, re-sampled healthy donor repertoires clearly shared clones. Overall study results and limits: In each cancer cohort, median generation probability increased across chemotherapy, suggesting thymic output rebounded. Healthy donors lost TCR diversity with age mainly through richness, cancer patients through richness and evenness.

As to this clonotype: Its antigen is not known.

A mixed TRB-A/B primer pool amplified rearranged TRB by multiplex touch-down PCR. TCRdb called the multiplex PCR reads again in MiXCR, with one record for every CDR3 protein. The sample shows 12,000 or so distinct CDR3 sequences, 31% of them seen only once. Deletions cut 5 bases from V and 5 bases from J, with 10 bases between. The length of the CDR3 is 12 residues. Germline CDR1 SGHAT, CDR2 FQNNGV. Amplification of TCR beta used genomic DNA extracted from peripheral blood. The sample comprised blood. The receptor was derived from a human donor in good health. The donor label of this sample is uncertain. V gene TRBV11-2 combines with J gene TRBJ2-7, with D unresolved. The CDR3 loop reads CASSPEGHEQYF. The DNA for the CDR3 is TGTGCCAGCAGCCCGGAAGGGCACGAGCAGTACTTC.